The sequence of this T cell receptor (beta chain) was determined in a study of blood T cell repertoires in COVID-19. Trimming removed 1 base at V and 0 bases at J, with 12 bases between. Germline V gene lookup returns CDR1 SGHVS and CDR2 FNYEAQ. This CDR3 comprises 17 residues. Original data processing: It was from reference gene primer amplification that nucleated cell counts were estimated. Using immunoSEQ multiplex PCR, the repertoire was profiled, and TCRdb retains in-frame clones only, with some absent. Clone size and the V and J calls come from that table; the DNA yielded D and trimming. Among over 200,000 clones listed, roughly four fifths were seen once.

The TCR was taken from a woman in her forties with acute or convalescent COVID-19. V and J are TRBV7-6 and TRBJ1-4; possibly TRBD1 for D (6 bases). Sample: peripheral blood. The CDR3 sequence is CASSLGGGLATNEKLFF. CDR3 DNA: TGTGCCAGCAGCTTAGGTGGGGGCCTTGCAACTAATGAAAAACTGTTTTTT.